This T cell receptor beta chain was captured in a study of control samples from healthy donors and cancer patients. Libraries were prepared by immunoSEQ multiplex PCR; TCRdb keeps only in-frame clonotypes and omits some of them. The sample shows about 250,000 clones, about four fifths of them seen only once. From germline, CDR1 is SGHVS and CDR2 FQNEAQ. Unmatched junction bases numbered 5, after V lost 5 bases and J lost 3 bases. This CDR3 comprises 16 residues. This clone turned up a few times. This receptor was obtained from a woman aged 60-70 years with lung cancer. Input material: PBMCs. The genes are TRBV7-8 and TRBJ2-1, with TRBD2 matching 12 bases. The CDR3 loop reads CASSPGTSGYYNEQFF. Written as DNA, the CDR3 is TGTGCCAGCAGCCCCGGGACTAGCGGGTACTACAATGAGCAGTTCTTC.